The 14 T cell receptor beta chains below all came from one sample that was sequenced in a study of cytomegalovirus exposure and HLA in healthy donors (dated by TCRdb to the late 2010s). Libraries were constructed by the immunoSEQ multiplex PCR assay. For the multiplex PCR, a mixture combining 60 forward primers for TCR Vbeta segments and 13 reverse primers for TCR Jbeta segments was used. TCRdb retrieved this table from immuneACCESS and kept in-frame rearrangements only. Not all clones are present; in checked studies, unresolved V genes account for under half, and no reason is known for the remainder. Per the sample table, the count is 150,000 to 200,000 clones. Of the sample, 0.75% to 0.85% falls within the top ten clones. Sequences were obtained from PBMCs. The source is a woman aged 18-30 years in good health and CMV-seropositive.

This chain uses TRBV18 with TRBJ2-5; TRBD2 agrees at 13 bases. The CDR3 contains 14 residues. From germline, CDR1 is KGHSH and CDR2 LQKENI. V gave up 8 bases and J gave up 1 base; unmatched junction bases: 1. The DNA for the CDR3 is TGTGCCAGCAGGACTAGCGGGAGCCAAGAGACCCAGTACTTC. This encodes CASRTSGSQETQYF. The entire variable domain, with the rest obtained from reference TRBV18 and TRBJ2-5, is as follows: NAGVMQNPRHLVRRRGQEARLRCSPMKGHSHVYWYRQLPEEGLKFMVYLQKENIIDESGMPKERFSAEFPKEGPSILRIQQVVRGDSAAYFCASRTSGSQETQYFGPGTRLLVL.

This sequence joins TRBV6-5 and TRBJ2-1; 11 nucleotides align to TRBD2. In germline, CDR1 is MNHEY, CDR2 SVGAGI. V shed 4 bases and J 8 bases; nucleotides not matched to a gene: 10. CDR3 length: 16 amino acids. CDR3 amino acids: CASSSPLAGGLDEQFF. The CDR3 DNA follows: TGTGCCAGCAGTTCGCCTCTAGCGGGAGGTTTGGATGAGCAGTTCTTC.

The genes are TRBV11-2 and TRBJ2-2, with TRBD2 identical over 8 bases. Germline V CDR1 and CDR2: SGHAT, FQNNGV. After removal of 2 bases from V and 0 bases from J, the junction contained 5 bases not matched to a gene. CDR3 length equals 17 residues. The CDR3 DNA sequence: TGTGCCAGCAGCTTACTAGCGGGCATGTCGAACACCGGGGAGCTGTTTTTT. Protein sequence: CASSLLAGMSNTGELFF.

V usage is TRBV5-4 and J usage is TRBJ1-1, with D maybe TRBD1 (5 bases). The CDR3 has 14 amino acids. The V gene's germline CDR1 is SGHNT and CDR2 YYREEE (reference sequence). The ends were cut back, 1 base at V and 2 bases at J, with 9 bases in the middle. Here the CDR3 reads CASSLSGGNTEAFF. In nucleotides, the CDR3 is TGTGCCAGCAGCTTGTCCGGGGGAAACACTGAAGCTTTCTTT.

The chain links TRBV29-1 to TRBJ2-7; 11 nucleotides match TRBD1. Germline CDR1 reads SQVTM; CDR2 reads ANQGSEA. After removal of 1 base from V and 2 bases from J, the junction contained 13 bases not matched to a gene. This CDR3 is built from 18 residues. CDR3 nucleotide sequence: TGCAGCGTTGAAGTCCTGGGACAGGGGGGATTTCCCACCTACGAGCAGTACTTC. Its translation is CSVEVLGQGGFPTYEQYF.

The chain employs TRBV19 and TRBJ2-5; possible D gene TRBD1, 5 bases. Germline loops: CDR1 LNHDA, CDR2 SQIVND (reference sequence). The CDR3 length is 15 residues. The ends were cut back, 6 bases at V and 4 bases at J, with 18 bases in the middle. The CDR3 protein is CASSPGKGRLETQYF. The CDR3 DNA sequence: TGTGCCAGTAGCCCAGGGAAAGGAAGATTAGAGACCCAGTACTTC.

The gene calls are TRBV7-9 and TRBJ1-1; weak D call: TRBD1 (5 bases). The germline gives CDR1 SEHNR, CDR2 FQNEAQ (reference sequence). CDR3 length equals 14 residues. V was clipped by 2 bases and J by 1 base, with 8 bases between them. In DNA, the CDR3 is TGTGCCAGCAGCTTAACGGGGGGGAACACTGAAGCTTTCTTT. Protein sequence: CASSLTGGNTEAFF.

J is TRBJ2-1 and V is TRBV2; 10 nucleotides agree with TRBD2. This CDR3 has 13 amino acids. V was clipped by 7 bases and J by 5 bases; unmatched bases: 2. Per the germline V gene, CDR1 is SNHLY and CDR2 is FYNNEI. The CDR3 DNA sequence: TGTGCCAGCACTAGCGGGAGTAACAATGAGCAGTTCTTC. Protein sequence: CASTSGSNNEQFF.

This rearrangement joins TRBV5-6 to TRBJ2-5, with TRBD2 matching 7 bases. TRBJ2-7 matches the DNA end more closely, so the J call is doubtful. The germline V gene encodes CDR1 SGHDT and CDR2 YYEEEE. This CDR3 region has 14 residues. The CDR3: CASSSGTANYEQYF. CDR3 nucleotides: TGTGCCAGCAGCAGCGGGACTGCAAACTACGAGCAGTACTTC.

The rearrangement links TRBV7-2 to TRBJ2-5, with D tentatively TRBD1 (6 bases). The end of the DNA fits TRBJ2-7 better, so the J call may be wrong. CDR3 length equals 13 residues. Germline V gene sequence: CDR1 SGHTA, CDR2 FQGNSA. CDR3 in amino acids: CASSSQGWSEQYF. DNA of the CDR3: TGTGCCAGCAGCTCTCAGGGGTGGAGCGAGCAGTACTTC.

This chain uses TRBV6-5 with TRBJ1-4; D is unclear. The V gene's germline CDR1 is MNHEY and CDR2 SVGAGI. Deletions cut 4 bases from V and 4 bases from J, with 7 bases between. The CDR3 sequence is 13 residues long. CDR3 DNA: TGTGCCAGCAGTTTGCGGGGTAATGAAAAACTGTTTTTT. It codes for CASSLRGNEKLFF.

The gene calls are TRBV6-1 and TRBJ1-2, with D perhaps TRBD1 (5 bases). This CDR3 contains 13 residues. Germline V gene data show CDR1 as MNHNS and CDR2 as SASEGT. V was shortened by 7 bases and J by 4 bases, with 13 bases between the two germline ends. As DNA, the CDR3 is TGTGCCAGCATCCCCGACAGACTCTATGGCTACACCTTC. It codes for CASIPDRLYGYTF.

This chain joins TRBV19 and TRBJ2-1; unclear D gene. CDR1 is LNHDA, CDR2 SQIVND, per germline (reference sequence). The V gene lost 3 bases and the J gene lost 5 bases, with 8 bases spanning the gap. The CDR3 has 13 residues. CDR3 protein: CASSIESNNEQFF. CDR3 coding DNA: TGTGCCAGTAGTATCGAGTCTAACAATGAGCAGTTCTTC.

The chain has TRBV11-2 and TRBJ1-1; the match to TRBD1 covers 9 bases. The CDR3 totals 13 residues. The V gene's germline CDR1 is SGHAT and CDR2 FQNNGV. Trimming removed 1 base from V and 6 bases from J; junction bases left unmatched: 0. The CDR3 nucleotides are TGTGCCAGCAGCTTAGGACAGGGGGCTGAAGCTTTCTTT. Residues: CASSLGQGAEAFF.